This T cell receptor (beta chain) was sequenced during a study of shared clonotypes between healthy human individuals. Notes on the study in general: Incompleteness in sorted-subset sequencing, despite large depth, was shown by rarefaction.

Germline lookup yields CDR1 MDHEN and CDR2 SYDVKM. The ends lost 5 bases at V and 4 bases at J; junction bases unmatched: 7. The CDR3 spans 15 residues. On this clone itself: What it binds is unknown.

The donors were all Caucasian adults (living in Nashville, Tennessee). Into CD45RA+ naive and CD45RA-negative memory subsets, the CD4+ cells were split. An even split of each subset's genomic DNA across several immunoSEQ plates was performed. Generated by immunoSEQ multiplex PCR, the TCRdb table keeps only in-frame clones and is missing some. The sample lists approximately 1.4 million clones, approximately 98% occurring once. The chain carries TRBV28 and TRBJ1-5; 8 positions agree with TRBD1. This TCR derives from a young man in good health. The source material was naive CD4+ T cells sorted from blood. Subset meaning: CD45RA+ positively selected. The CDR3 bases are TGTGCCAGCAGTACCGGACAGGGACAAAATCAGCCCCAGCATTTT. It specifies CASSTGQGQNQPQHF.